The 19 T cell receptor beta chains given below trace back to one sample, sequenced in a study of response to subunit inactivated influenza vaccine. In TCRdb, the RT-PCR reads were re-called with MiXCR into one record per CDR3 protein. The repertoire has hundreds of thousands of distinct CDR3 sequences, 12% to 15% of them found once; the top ten carry around 7.6%. Here the sequenced sample was PBMCs from blood, taken roughly 2 weeks before vaccination. These receptors originate from a man aged 45-60 years who received an inactivated influenza vaccine.

This clonotype was seen only a few times. The chain recombines TRBV27 with TRBJ1-2, with D perhaps TRBD1 (5 bases). The V end lost 2 bases, the J end lost 7 bases, and 11 bases lay between the germline ends. The CDR3 has 13 amino acids. The germline gives CDR1 MNHEY, CDR2 SMNVEV (reference sequence). CDR3 sequence: CASSLGGVSGYTF. The CDR3 DNA reads as TGTGCCAGCAGTTTAGGGGGGGTGAGTGGCTACACCTTC.

CDR3 bases: TGTGCCAGCAGCTTAGAGAGTAGCGGAGGCTTAAATGAGCAGTTCTTC. As protein: CASSLESSGGLNEQFF. The chain is built from TRBV7-6 and TRBJ2-1, with TRBD2 as a possible D gene (6 bases). The germline V and J ends were trimmed by 1 base and 7 bases, with 17 bases remaining between them. The CDR3 loop spans 16 amino acids. CDR1 is SGHVS and CDR2 is FNYEAQ in the germline V gene.

This clonotype was recorded a few times. The J gene is TRBJ1-2, the V gene TRBV10-3; 8 positions match TRBD1. This CDR3 contains 14 residues. Germline V CDR1 and CDR2: ENHRY, SYGVKD. Trimming took 4 bases from V and 8 from J; bases not matched to a gene: 9. CDR3: CAISGDRPWEGYTF. For the CDR3, the DNA is TGTGCCATCAGTGGGGACAGGCCGTGGGAAGGCTACACCTTC.

This clonotype was counted between two and nine times. The chain links TRBV14 to TRBJ2-7; TRBD2 is a possible D gene (6 bases). CDR1 and CDR2 from the germline V gene are SGHDN and FVKESK. The germline V and J ends were trimmed by 3 bases and 3 bases, with 18 bases remaining between them. The CDR3 consists of 16 residues. In nucleotides, the CDR3 is TGTGCCAGCAGCCAGGCCCGGGACTTGGCGGGCTACGAGCAGTACTTC. Its translation is CASSQARDLAGYEQYF.

This clonotype has a count of ten or more. This chain connects TRBV12-3 or TRBV12-4 to TRBJ2-2; D gene unclear. This CDR3 has 11 amino acids. The V gene lost 4 bases and the J gene lost 9 bases, with 6 bases spanning the gap. CDR3 sequence reads: CASSSLRELFF. In DNA form, the CDR3 reads TGTGCCAGCAGTTCCCTGCGGGAGCTGTTTTTT.

The rearrangement uses TRBV20-1 and TRBJ2-5; no reliable D call. CDR1 is DFQATT and CDR2 is SNEGSKA in the germline V gene (reference sequence). V shed 0 bases and J shed 7 bases, with 12 bases lying between them. The CDR3 consists of 13 residues. The CDR3: CSARDPGVATQYF. CDR3 nucleotide sequence: TGCAGTGCTAGAGATCCGGGTGTCGCGACCCAGTACTTC.

This clonotype occurred a few times. The chain recombines TRBV4-1 with TRBJ2-7, with TRBD1 matching over 9 bases. The germline gives CDR1 MGHRA, CDR2 YSYEKL. The CDR3 covers 14 residues. After removal of 4 bases from V and 3 bases from J, the junction contained 4 bases not matched to a gene. CDR3 bases: TGCGCCAGCAGCCGACGGGACAGGGACTACGAGCAGTACTTC. Translation: CASSRRDRDYEQYF.

This clonotype was observed a handful of times. CDR3 coding DNA: TGTGCCAGCAGTCTGTGGACAGGTAGCACTGAAGCTTTCTTT. Residues: CASSLWTGSTEAFF. This chain connects TRBV6-2 or TRBV6-3 to TRBJ1-1; 7 nucleotides line up with TRBD1. V gave up 5 bases and J gave up 4 bases; unmatched junction bases: 7. The CDR3 spans 14 residues. Germline V gene sequence: CDR1 MNHEY, CDR2 SVGEGT.

This clonotype was counted at least ten times. The gene calls are TRBV5-1 and TRBJ2-7; D may be TRBD1 (6 bases). This CDR3 spans 15 amino acids. Trimming stripped 0 bases from V and 2 bases from J, with 12 bases between. Germline CDR1 and CDR2: SGHRS and YFSETQ. The CDR3 loop reads CASSLVPGAAYEQYF. Written as DNA, the CDR3 is TGCGCCAGCAGCTTGGTACCAGGGGCCGCCTACGAGCAGTACTTC.

This chain links TRBV11-2 with TRBJ2-3; 7 positions match TRBD2. The germline CDR1 and CDR2 sequences are SGHAT and FQNNGV. The CDR3 runs to 16 residues. Losses at the gene ends were 4 bases for V and 2 bases for J; bases not matched to a gene: 9. This CDR3 reads CASSSSGFLITDTQYF. In nucleotides, the CDR3 is TGTGCCAGCAGCTCTAGCGGTTTTCTGATCACAGATACGCAGTATTTT. Full variable domain (remainder filled in from reference TRBV11-2 and TRBJ2-3): EAGVAQSPRYKIIEKRQSVAFWCNPISGHATLYWYQQILGQGPKLLIQFQNNGVVDDSQLPKDRFSAERLKGVDSTLKIQPAKLEDSAVYLCASSSSGFLITDTQYFGPGTRLTVL.

The gene calls are TRBV7-2 and TRBJ2-2, with 10 nucleotides matching TRBD2. The CDR3 spans 17 residues. Germline CDR1 is SGHTA and CDR2 is FQGNSA. V shed 6 bases, J shed 5 bases, and the junction held 12 bases outside the gene matches. CDR3 bases: TGTGCCAGCAGTCGAGATAGTCTAGCGGGAGAAACCGGGGAGCTGTTTTTT. It yields the protein CASSRDSLAGETGELFF.

V usage is TRBV7-8 and J usage is TRBJ2-3; weak D call: TRBD2 (6 bases). Germline V gives CDR1 SGHVS, CDR2 FQNEAQ. The CDR3 runs to 16 residues. Trimming cost V 1 base and J 0 bases, with 11 bases left between them. This CDR3 reads CASSLGVSGSTDTQYF. CDR3 DNA sequence: TGTGCCAGCAGCTTAGGGGTTAGCGGAAGCACAGATACGCAGTATTTT.

There are a few counts of this clonotype. The V call is TRBV4-1, the J call TRBJ2-1, with D unresolved. The CDR3 covers 14 residues. Trimming left V 4 bases short and J 5 bases short, with 12 bases between. Germline V gene sequence: CDR1 MGHRA, CDR2 YSYEKL. The CDR3 nucleotides are TGCGCCAGCAGCCCCCCCCTGGGCCACAATGAGCAGTTCTTC. Translating gives CASSPPLGHNEQFF.

This clonotype was observed a few times. This rearrangement joins TRBV5-1 to TRBJ2-2; 12 bases map to TRBD2. The CDR3 is 16 amino acids. Germline lookup yields CDR1 SGHRS and CDR2 YFSETQ. V lost 4 bases to trimming and J lost 2 bases; unmatched junction nucleotides: 3. The CDR3 coding sequence is TGCGCCAGCAGCGGCGGACTAGCGGGAAACACCGGGGAGCTGTTTTTT. Translation gives CASSGGLAGNTGELFF.

This clonotype was seen a handful of times. This chain connects TRBV12-3 or TRBV12-4 to TRBJ1-4, with D perhaps TRBD1 (5 bases). Trimming took off 6 bases at V and 5 bases at J, with 16 bases between the two ends. The CDR3 runs 15 residues. The CDR3 DNA is TGTGCCAGCAGCCTCAGCGACAGCCCCAATGAAAAACTGTTTTTT. This translates into CASSLSDSPNEKLFF.

The gene calls are TRBV3-1 and TRBJ2-6, with 7 bases lining up with TRBD1. From germline, CDR1 is LGHDT and CDR2 YNNKEL (reference sequence). The CDR3 spans 18 residues. Trimming cost V 1 base and J 2 bases; bases outside gene matches: 8. CDR3 loop: CASSQGAQGLAGANVLTF. CDR3 DNA sequence: TGTGCCAGCAGCCAAGGGGCACAGGGGCTAGCTGGGGCCAACGTCCTGACTTTC.

The chain has TRBV9 and TRBJ1-3; 9 bases match TRBD1. Germline values: CDR1 SGDLS, CDR2 YYNGEE. This CDR3 has 15 amino acids. V was pared by 2 bases and J by 4 bases, with 4 bases of the junction left unmatched. The chain's CDR3 is CASSVGQGKGNTIYF. Here the CDR3 DNA reads TGTGCCAGCAGCGTCGGACAGGGGAAGGGAAACACCATATATTTT.

This clonotype has a handful of counts. The V call is TRBV10-3, the J call TRBJ2-2; possible D gene TRBD2, 6 bases. The CDR3 has 12 amino acids. V shed 4 bases and J shed 6 bases, with 6 bases lying between them. Germline CDR1 ENHRY, CDR2 SYGVKD. The CDR3 region has the DNA TGTGCCATCAGTGGGGGGGCCGGGGAGCTGTTTTTT. Encoded protein: CAISGGAGELFF.

The V gene is TRBV20-1, the J gene TRBJ2-5; TRBD2 matches at 9 bases. Trimming at V came to 1 base and at J to 2 bases, leaving 8 bases not matched to a gene. This CDR3 comprises 16 residues. From germline, CDR1 is DFQATT and CDR2 SNEGSKA (reference sequence). The CDR3 region has the DNA TGCAGTGCTAGAGTTATGCTAGCGGGGTCACAAGAGACCCAGTACTTC. Protein product: CSARVMLAGSQETQYF.